This TCR beta chain was sequenced for a study of shared clonotypes between healthy human individuals. CDR1 SGHRS and CDR2 YFSETQ come from the germline V gene. The CDR3 runs to 12 residues. V lost 7 bases, J lost 4 bases, and 10 bases lay in between. Assay: immunoSEQ multiplex PCR; the TCRdb copy retains only in-frame clones and omits some. Of approximately 590,000 clones in the sample, about 95% were seen once. General study points: Expectations were that clonotype sharing among donors would be affected by sequencing depth. Sampling included only blood; tissue repertoires likely differ.

About this clone: Its antigen is not identified.

Positively selected for CCR7, the CD45RO-negative cells used as naive CD8 cells excluded terminally differentiated effector memory CD45RA+ cells. Sequencing was carried out using naive CD8+ T cells sorted from blood. The TCR sequence derives from a woman aged 25 to 39 in good health. This sequence joins TRBV5-1 and TRBJ2-3, with D possibly being TRBD1 (5 bases). CDR3 nucleotide sequence: TGCGCCAGCCGTCCAGGGCCAGATACGCAGTATTTT. It encodes CASRPGPDTQYF.